The T cell receptor beta chain described here comes from a study of T-cell memory formation after mild COVID-19. Across the study: For the most part, TCR clusters were specific to one donor.

TCRdb itself ran the 5' RACE reads through MiXCR, one entry per CDR3 protein. The table has some 160,000 distinct CDR3 sequences, roughly 30% seen once; the top ten hold around 12%. Study-level findings and limits: Cross-reactive memory appears to have joined, as suggested by some responding clones showing up in pre-infection memory. Among clones contracting day 15 to 85, CD4/CD8 was balanced, whereas later expanders leaned CD4+.

This clonotype was detected a few times. Its antigen is still unknown. The receptor comes from an adult woman who had mild COVID-19 (a few samples of this study predate the infection). Cell type and time point are not known. Material for sequencing was PBMCs or a T cell subset sorted from them (not recorded which).

DNA for the CDR3: TGTGCCAGCAGTGCCGGTGCGGGAGGAACAGATACGCAGTATTTT. Translated, it gives CASSAGAGGTDTQYF. The chain is built from TRBV12-3 or TRBV12-4 and TRBJ2-3; TRBD2 aligns across 8 bases. Unmatched junction bases numbered 7, after V lost 5 bases and J lost 3 bases. This CDR3 has 15 residues.